This T cell receptor beta chain was sequenced during a study of blood T cell repertoires in COVID-19. Repertoires were generated with immunoSEQ multiplex PCR, while TCRdb's copy carries only in-frame clones and drops some. The sample comprises 55,000 to 80,000 clones, more than 75% of which are singletons, and around 5% rests with the top ten. The material sequenced was peripheral blood. The clonotype originates from a human donor in a cohort sampled during active COVID-19.

The CDR3: CASSVDSSRSPLHF. CDR3 sequence (DNA): TGTGCCAGCAGCGTAGACAGTTCTCGGTCACCCCTCCACTTT. This chain connects TRBV9 to TRBJ1-6; no clear D. Germline V CDR1 and CDR2: SGDLS, YYNGEE. The CDR3 length is 14 residues. The V gene lost 0 bases and the J gene lost 10 bases, with 11 bases spanning the gap.